What follows is one TCR beta chain and its context. What it binds is not known. This entry is derived from a study of vaccination and CD4 T cells after COVID-19. The Oncomine TCR Beta short-read assay was what sequenced the DNA obtained from cultured CD4+ T cells. TCRdb re-analysed the PCR reads in MiXCR, keeping a single row per CDR3 protein. The data contain some 15,000 distinct CDR3 sequences, 63% of them singletons. Treatment: 10-day PBMC culture with coronavirus spike peptide pools or control peptides (ViraFEST assay). TCRs were sequenced by ViraFEST after antigen-specific T cells had been expanded with peptide pools. This receptor was identified in a human donor who had recovered from COVID-19. Sequencing was done on a sample of CD4+ T cells from blood, cultured in vitro.

The CDR3 sequence is CASSKIIDRGQPYNEQFF. CDR3 DNA sequence: TGCGCCAGCAGCAAGATAATAGACAGGGGCCAGCCCTACAATGAGCAGTTCTTC. The genes are TRBV4-1 and TRBJ2-1; TRBD1 matches 8 bases. The germline gives CDR1 MGHRA, CDR2 YSYEKL. The CDR3 length is 18 residues. V trimming: 5 bases; J trimming: 2 bases; junction bases outside the gene matches: 14.